Listed below are T cell receptor beta chains from one sample, sequenced in a study of blood T cell repertoires in COVID-19. Produced via immunoSEQ multiplex PCR; TCRdb's table is partial and in-frame only. The sample has about 26,000 clones, 70% to 90% seen once. The sample consisted of peripheral blood. Receptors were obtained from a woman older than 75 with COVID-19, enrolled during active disease. CDR3s leave out the opening cysteine and the closing phenylalanine or tryptophan.

TRBJ2-1	TRBV9	ASSVGHLRYNEQF
TRBJ1-1	TRBV2	ASSRGGGEAF
TRBJ2-1	TRBV30	AWVLAGNEQF
TRBJ2-2	TRBV3-1/TRBV3-2	ASSPNGLAGELF
TRBJ2-7	TRBV12-3/TRBV12-4	ASSVWDNYEQY
TRBJ2-2	TRBV12-5	ASGLLTGTGNTGELF
TRBJ1-5	TRBV19	ASSIEGTGDSNQPQH
TRBJ1-1	TRBV3-1/TRBV3-2	ASSQGRDRGLGAF
TRBJ2-3	TRBV29-1	SVTGGSTDTQY
TRBJ1-5	TRBV9	ASSVGRDFGNQPQH
TRBJ1-5	TRBV3-1/TRBV3-2	ASSQGTGGQPQH
TRBJ2-1	TRBV6-4	ASSIQGGVHNEQF
TRBJ1-2	TRBV3-1/TRBV3-2	ASSQARDYGYT
TRBJ2-7	TRBV7-2	ASSLGGGTYEQY
TRBJ2-1	TRBV9	ASSVGGGPSSYNEQF
TRBJ1-2	TRBV27	ASTHGTGSGYT
TRBJ2-6	TRBV7-9	ASSLGPGTGANVLT
TRBJ2-5	TRBV5-1	ASSWRRDNQETQY
TRBJ1-5	TRBV27	ASSNREGQPQH
TRBJ1-6	TRBV6-5	ASSYYVNRGRSPLH
TRBJ2-3	TRBV19	ASSILGQGSSLRDTQY
TRBJ2-2	TRBV6-5	ASSYGRGGNTGELF
TRBJ2-2	TRBV6-2/TRBV6-3	ASTPGGANTGELF
TRBJ2-1	TRBV6-6	ASSPGGPYNEQF
TRBJ2-2	TRBV5-8	ASEITGTARTGELF
TRBJ1-2	TRBV3-1/TRBV3-2	ASSRPGTGVNYGYT
TRBJ2-7	TRBV7-2	ASSPRGLYYEQY
TRBJ1-6	TRBV30	AWTDYNSPLH
TRBJ1-4	TRBV6-5	ASSSTPRVEKLF
TRBJ2-5	TRBV5-4	ASSTGLAQETQY
TRBJ2-7	TRBV4-1	ASSQDGAQGVSSSYEQY
TRBJ1-3	TRBV30	AWAPTMGNTIY
TRBJ1-2	TRBV30	AWRRAGYT
TRBJ2-2	TRBV2	ASNDRGPGELF
TRBJ1-1	TRBV7-9	ASSPGTGPRTEAF
TRBJ2-7	TRBV7-8	ASSLQGPPSSYEQY
TRBJ1-2	TRBV6-1	ASSEGFTAVANYGYT
TRBJ2-7	TRBV5-1	ASSLVQGLGDEQY
TRBJ2-1	TRBV12-3/TRBV12-4	ASSSEGGGQF
TRBJ2-3	TRBV2	ASSVTSGGPTDTQY
TRBJ1-2	TRBV27	ASSQGADGNHGYT
TRBJ2-2	TRBV3-1/TRBV3-2	ASSNTGGTGELF
TRBJ2-3	TRBV10-1	ASSIDRGSTDTQY
TRBJ1-1	TRBV5-6	ASSPTGQRTEAF
TRBJ2-1	TRBV11-3	ASSSGDEQF
TRBJ1-1	TRBV6-1	ASSEASRGPEAF